The 12 T cell receptor beta chains below come from one sample, sequenced in a study of blood T cells in healthy people across ages. Primed by a sample-barcoded 5' primer and a J-beta primer mix, a second PCR proceeded for roughly 6 to 12 cycles. TCRdb called the 5' RACE reads again in MiXCR, with one record for every CDR3 protein. The sample contains about 1.8 million distinct CDR3 sequences, roughly 50% of which appear only once. The sample consisted of blood. The receptors shown here come from a woman aged 40 to 55 in good health.

This chain links TRBV28 with TRBJ2-3, with 11 positions matching TRBD1. Germline loops: CDR1 MDHEN, CDR2 SYDVKM. CDR3 length equals 15 residues. V dropped 7 bases and J dropped 2; count of bases not matched to a gene: 5. The CDR3 DNA is TGTGCCAGCAATGGACAGGGGGCTAACACAGATACGCAGTATTTT. It codes for CASNGQGANTDTQYF.

The V gene is TRBV27, the J gene TRBJ2-1; 10 bases are shared with TRBD2. V shed 6 bases and J 5 bases; nucleotides not matched to a gene: 10. Germline CDR1 reads MNHEY; CDR2 reads SMNVEV (reference sequence). The CDR3 contains 16 residues. The CDR3 region has the DNA TGTGCCAGCAGCCTAATTAGCGGGGGGTTCGACAATGAGCAGTTCTTC. Encoded protein: CASSLISGGFDNEQFF.

The V and J genes are TRBV6-1 and TRBJ1-2; no reliable D call. There are 18 residues in the CDR3. CDR1 MNHNS and CDR2 SASEGT come from the germline V gene. Trimming removed 5 bases from V and 5 bases from J, with 27 bases in between. This CDR3 reads CASSRGLGGGPSPYGYTF. CDR3 nucleotides: TGTGCCAGCAGTAGAGGTCTGGGTGGAGGCCCTTCACCTTATGGCTACACCTTC.

CDR3 sequence: CASSFSDPGANVLTF. CDR3 nucleotides: TGTGCCAGCAGTTTTTCTGACCCTGGGGCCAACGTCCTGACTTTC. The gene calls are TRBV6-2 or TRBV6-3 and TRBJ2-6; D remains ambiguous. The CDR3 consists of 15 residues. V lost 4 bases and J 2 bases, leaving 9 bases between the germline ends. Germline V lookup: CDR1 MNHEY, CDR2 SVGEGT.

The table lists this clonotype with many counts. The rearrangement joins TRBV27 to TRBJ2-1; D may be TRBD2 (6 bases). Trimming cost V 2 bases and J 7 bases, with 9 bases left between them. This CDR3 spans 13 amino acids. Looked up from germline, CDR1 is MNHEY and CDR2 is SMNVEV (reference sequence). The CDR3 region is CASSLLGGNEQFF. As DNA, the CDR3 is TGTGCCAGCAGTTTACTGGGGGGAAATGAGCAGTTCTTC.

This clonotype showed up just a few times. This rearrangement joins TRBV20-1 to TRBJ2-7; TRBD1 is a possible D gene (5 bases). The CDR3 is made up of 14 amino acids. Between the trimmed V and J ends, which lost 3 bases and 1 base, there was a span of 13 bases. Germline assignment: CDR1 DFQATT and CDR2 SNEGSKA (reference sequence). Here the CDR3 DNA reads TGCAGTGCTAGTAAAAGGGGATATTCCTACGAGCAGTACTTC. It yields the protein CSASKRGYSYEQYF.

This clonotype has at least ten counts. V gene TRBV20-1 combines with J gene TRBJ2-4; D gene ambiguous. This CDR3 comprises 15 residues. Germline V gene sequence: CDR1 DFQATT, CDR2 SNEGSKA (reference sequence). V shed 0 bases and J shed 8 bases, with 17 bases lying between them. CDR3 in DNA: TGCAGTGCTAGAGATCTAGTCATCGGGTGGGACATTCAGTACTTC. Amino acid sequence: CSARDLVIGWDIQYF.

This chain joins TRBV3-1 and TRBJ2-6; no clear D. With 0 bases removed from V and 3 bases from J, the gap between germline ends came to 3 bases. This CDR3 spans 14 amino acids. Germline CDR1 LGHDT, CDR2 YNNKEL (reference sequence). CDR3 loop: CASSQEFGANVLTF. The CDR3 bases are TGTGCCAGCAGCCAAGAATTTGGGGCCAACGTCCTGACTTTC.

V usage is TRBV6-6 and J usage is TRBJ2-1; perhaps D is TRBD1 or TRBD2 (5 bases each). The CDR3 spans 17 residues. Trimming stripped 0 bases from V and 0 bases from J, with 12 bases between. The germline gives CDR1 MNHNY, CDR2 SVGAGI (reference sequence). CDR3 bases: TGTGCCAGCAGTTACTCGTTGGGGGACCCCTCCTACAATGAGCAGTTCTTC. Protein product: CASSYSLGDPSYNEQFF.

This chain uses TRBV27 with TRBJ2-1, with no clear D. The CDR3 runs to 11 residues. Per germline, CDR1 MNHEY and CDR2 SMNVEV (reference sequence). Trimming left V 9 bases short and J 5 bases short, with 8 bases between. CDR3 DNA: TGTGCCAGTCATACTAACAATGAGCAGTTCTTC. Encoded protein: CASHTNNEQFF.

The CDR3 protein is CASSSIGTKYNEQFF. The CDR3 DNA follows: TGTGCCAGCAGTTCAATCGGGACTAAATACAATGAGCAGTTCTTC. The chain joins TRBV27 to TRBJ2-1; 7 bases line up with TRBD2. The CDR3 totals 15 residues. The junction had 7 bases not matched to a gene; V was cut back by 4 bases and J by 4 bases. Germline CDR1 and CDR2: MNHEY and SMNVEV (reference sequence).

This clonotype has only one observation. This chain connects TRBV4-1 to TRBJ2-2, with 9 bases lining up with TRBD2. CDR1 MGHRA and CDR2 YSYEKL come from the germline V gene. This CDR3 contains 14 residues. Germline trimming cut 5 bases from V and 6 bases from J; bases unmatched to any gene: 4. CDR3 nucleotides: TGCGCCAGCAGCATGCGGGGGGGCGCCGGGGAGCTGTTTTTT. Amino acid sequence: CASSMRGGAGELFF.